This T cell receptor (beta chain) was sequenced during a study of human T cells and chemical hapten exposure. General study points: TCRs exceeding a frequency of 1 in 1000 stayed unchanged under DPC sensitization.

Described time point: healthy volunteer bleed at 6 weeks. Total RNA extraction was carried out from unfractionated whole blood. As regards this clonotype: The antigen remains unidentified. This may be a read error, as it is one base from a much larger clone.

The germline V gene encodes CDR1 MDHEN and CDR2 SYDVKM. This CDR3 spans 14 amino acids. With 7 bases removed from V and 13 bases from J, the gap between germline ends came to 25 bases. TCRdb re-analysed the RACE reads in MiXCR, keeping a single row per CDR3 protein. The sample lists about 70,000 distinct CDR3 sequences, about 5.7% occurring once. This clonotype was sampled from a female donor in good health. Some clones in this sample may be carry-over from other donors' samples. Source material: whole blood. The gene calls are TRBV28 and TRBJ1-1; tentatively, D is TRBD1 (6 bases). The CDR3 reads CASTQGGGLTMVFF. The CDR3 DNA reads TGTGCCAGCACCCAAGGAGGGGGTTTAACTATGGTTTTCTTT. Complete variable domain (other parts from reference TRBV28 and TRBJ1-1): DVKVTQSSRYLVKRTGEKVFLECVQDMDHENMFWYRQDPGLGLRLIYFSYDVKMKEKGDIPEGYSVSREKKERFSLILESASTNQTSMYLCASTQGGGLTMVFFGQGTRLTVV.